Reported below is one T cell receptor (beta chain). Germline-derived CDR1 and CDR2 are LGHNA and YSLEER. Trimming at V came to 5 bases and at J to 0 bases, leaving 5 bases not matched to a gene. There are 15 residues in the CDR3. This sample is drawn from a study of T cell responses to AZD1222 COVID-19 vaccine. Second doses were pooled across both intervals (about 4 or about 12 weeks). Profiled with immunoSEQ multiplex PCR; TCRdb holds only in-frame clones, not every one. The sample lists 100,000 to 150,000 clones; about nine tenths were seen once. The material sequenced was peripheral blood, taken 28 days after the second AZD1222 dose. This receptor was identified in an adult who received the AZD1222 COVID-19 vaccine. V usage is TRBV4-3 and J usage is TRBJ2-3, with TRBD2 identical over 7 bases. Written as DNA, the CDR3 is TGCGCCAGCAGCTCTTGGGGGGGGAGCACAGATACGCAGTATTTT. This codes for CASSSWGGSTDTQYF.